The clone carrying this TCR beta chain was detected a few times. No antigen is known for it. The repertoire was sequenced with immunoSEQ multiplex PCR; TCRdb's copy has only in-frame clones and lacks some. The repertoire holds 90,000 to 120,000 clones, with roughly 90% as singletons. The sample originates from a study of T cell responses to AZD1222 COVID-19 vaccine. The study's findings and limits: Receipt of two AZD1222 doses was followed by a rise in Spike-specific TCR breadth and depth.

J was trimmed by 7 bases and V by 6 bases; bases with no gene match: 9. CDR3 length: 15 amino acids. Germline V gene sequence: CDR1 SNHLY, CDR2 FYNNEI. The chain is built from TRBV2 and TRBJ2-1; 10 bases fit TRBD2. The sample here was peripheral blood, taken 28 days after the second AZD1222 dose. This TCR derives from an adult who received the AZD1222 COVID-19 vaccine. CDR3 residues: CASREKREGVNEQFF. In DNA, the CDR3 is TGTGCCAGCAGAGAGAAGCGGGAGGGTGTGAATGAGCAGTTCTTC.